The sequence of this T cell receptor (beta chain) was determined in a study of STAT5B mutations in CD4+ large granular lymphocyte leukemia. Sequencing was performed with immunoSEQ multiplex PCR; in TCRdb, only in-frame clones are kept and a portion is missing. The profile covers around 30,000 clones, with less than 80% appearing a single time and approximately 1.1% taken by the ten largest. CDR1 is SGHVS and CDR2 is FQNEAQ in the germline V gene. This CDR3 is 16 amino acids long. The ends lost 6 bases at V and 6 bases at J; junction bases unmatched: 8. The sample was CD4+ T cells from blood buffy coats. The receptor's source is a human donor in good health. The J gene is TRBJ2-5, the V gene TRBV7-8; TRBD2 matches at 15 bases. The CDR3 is CASRPPGLAGGKTQYF. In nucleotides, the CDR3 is TGTGCCAGCAGGCCCCCGGGACTAGCGGGAGGAAAGACCCAGTACTTC.